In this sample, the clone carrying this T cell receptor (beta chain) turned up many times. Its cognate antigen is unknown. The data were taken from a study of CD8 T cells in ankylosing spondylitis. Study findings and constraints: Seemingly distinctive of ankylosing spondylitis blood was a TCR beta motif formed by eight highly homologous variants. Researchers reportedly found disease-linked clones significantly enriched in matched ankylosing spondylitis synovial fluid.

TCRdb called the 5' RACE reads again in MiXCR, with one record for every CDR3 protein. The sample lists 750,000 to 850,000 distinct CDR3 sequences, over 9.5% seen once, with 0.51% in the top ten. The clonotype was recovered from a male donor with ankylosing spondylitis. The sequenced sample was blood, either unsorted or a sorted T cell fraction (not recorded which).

As DNA, the CDR3 is TGCGCCAGCAGGGACAGGGTTGACACCGGGGAGCTGTTTTTT. It is translated as CASRDRVDTGELFF. The genes are TRBV5-1 and TRBJ2-2; 8 bases match TRBD1. Losses at the gene ends were 5 bases for V and 3 bases for J; bases not matched to a gene: 3. Germline V CDR1 and CDR2: SGHRS, YFSETQ. The CDR3 length is 14 residues.